Listed below are T cell receptor beta chains from one sample, sequenced in a study of OX40 agonist ivuxolimab in advanced cancers. Libraries were prepared by immunoSEQ multiplex PCR; TCRdb keeps only in-frame clonotypes and omits some of them. The sample carries 35,000 to 45,000 clones, under 95% recorded once. This specimen consisted of CD4+ or CD8+ T cells sorted from blood, obtained in a trial of the OX40 agonist ivuxolimab. Source of these receptors: an adult with an advanced solid tumor such as melanoma, head and neck, liver or kidney cancer. Each CDR3 is given with its conserved first and last residue. Fields, in order: V gene, D gene, clone size, J gene, CDR3 DNA, CDR3 protein. The D gene is left open where the match is weak. Clone size is shown for a subset of rows, as once, few, many or a class of expanded clone.

TRBV18,.,.,TRBJ1-2,TGTGCCCCACGGGGGGCCGGGGTGGACTATGGCTACACCTTC,CAPRGAGVDYGYTF
TRBV6-5,TRBD2,.,TRBJ2-1,TGTGCCAGCAACGAGCGGGAGGTGAATGAGCAGTTCTTC,CASNEREVNEQFF
TRBV4-1,.,.,TRBJ1-1,TGCGCCAGCGGGCTAGGGTTGGGCACTGAAGCTTTCTTT,CASGLGLGTEAFF
TRBV7-9,TRBD2,.,TRBJ2-3,TGTGCCAGCAGTTTTGGACTAGCGGGAGGCGCAGATACGCAGTATTTT,CASSFGLAGGADTQYF
TRBV27,.,.,TRBJ1-5,TGTGCCAGCAGTTATGGTTTCAATCAGCCCCAGCATTTT,CASSYGFNQPQHF
TRBV30,TRBD1,.,TRBJ1-2,TGTGCCTGGAGGGGGGCAGGGGGTAATGGCTACACCTTC,CAWRGAGGNGYTF
TRBV19,TRBD2,.,TRBJ2-1,TGTGCCAGTAGTTCCGGGACTACCAATGAGCAGTTCTTC,CASSSGTTNEQFF
TRBV28,.,.,TRBJ2-2,TGTGCCAGCAGTTTCCCCTATGCCGCCGGGGAGCTGTTTTTT,CASSFPYAAGELFF
TRBV21-1,.,.,TRBJ2-5,TGTGCCAGCAGCTCCTCGGGGCTTTTGGAGACCCAGTACTTC,CASSSSGLLETQYF
TRBV27,.,.,TRBJ1-5,TGTGCCAGCAGTTTATCTGGTGATCAGCCCCAGCATTTT,CASSLSGDQPQHF
TRBV9,.,.,TRBJ1-3,TGTGCCAGCAGCTACGACAGGACCCACTCTGGAAACACCATATATTTT,CASSYDRTHSGNTIYF
TRBV10-3,.,.,TRBJ2-1,TGTGCCATCAGAGTAGCGGACTACAATGAGCAGTTCTTC,CAIRVADYNEQFF
TRBV28,.,.,TRBJ2-7,TGTGCCAGCAGTTTAGTGACCACCTACGAGCAGTACTTC,CASSLVTTYEQYF
TRBV19,.,.,TRBJ1-1,TGTGCCAGTAGTATAACAGGCACTGAAGCTTTCTTT,CASSITGTEAFF
TRBV19,TRBD2,.,TRBJ2-7,TGTGCCAGTAGTACCTCTAGCGGGAGCTACGAGCAGTACTTC,CASSTSSGSYEQYF
TRBV7-9,TRBD2,few,TRBJ2-1,TGTGCCAGCAGCTTGGTTAGCGGGAGATCGAGGCAGTTCTTC,CASSLVSGRSRQFF
TRBV28,TRBD2,.,TRBJ2-3,TGTGCCAGCAGTGAACCGGGACTAGCGGGAGGGCCCGCCAAAGATACGCAGTATTTT,CASSEPGLAGGPAKDTQYF
TRBV15,TRBD1,.,TRBJ2-7,TGTGCCACCAGCAGGGACAGGGGCTACGAGCAGTACTTC,CATSRDRGYEQYF
TRBV4-1,.,few,TRBJ2-1,TGCGCCAGCAGCCCTTCCGCGCGCCCCTGGGATGAGCAGTTCTTC,CASSPSARPWDEQFF
TRBV19,.,.,TRBJ1-1,TGTGCCAGTAGTCAAGGGGGCACTGAAGCTTTCTTT,CASSQGGTEAFF
TRBV4-2,.,once,TRBJ2-7,TGTGCCAGCGCCCCCGGCGGGGGCGACTACGAGCAGTACTTC,CASAPGGGDYEQYF
TRBV30,TRBD1,.,TRBJ2-5,TGTGCCTGGAACCCCGGGACAGGCCAAGAGACCCAGTACTTC,CAWNPGTGQETQYF
TRBV9,.,.,TRBJ1-2,TGTGCCAGCAGCCCTTCGGGTACTAACTATGGCTACACCTTC,CASSPSGTNYGYTF
TRBV21-1,.,once,TRBJ2-3,TGTGCCAGCACCCCCTCCTTAGCGGGAGGAGATACGCAGTATTTT,CASTPSLAGGDTQYF
TRBV5-1,.,once,TRBJ2-1,TGCGCCAGCAGCTTGGGTCGCGAGCAGTTCTTC,CASSLGREQFF
TRBV10-2,.,.,TRBJ2-1,TGCGCCAGCAGCCTACTAGTTTTTGATGAGCAGTTCTTC,CASSLLVFDEQFF
TRBV5-1,.,.,TRBJ1-1,TGCGCCAGCAGCTTGGCCGGGACTCCCTGGGGGAACACTGAAGCTTTCTTT,CASSLAGTPWGNTEAFF
TRBV11-2,.,once,TRBJ2-1,TGTGCCAGCAGCTTAGCTTCGGGTGGGTTCTACAATGAGCAGTTCTTC,CASSLASGGFYNEQFF
TRBV4-3,.,.,TRBJ2-7,TGCGCCAGCAGCCCAGGTGGCAGCTACGAGCAGTACTTC,CASSPGGSYEQYF
TRBV7-6,TRBD2,.,TRBJ2-1,TGTGCCAGCAGCTTGCTAGCGGTTAGCTCCTACAATGAGCAGTTCTTC,CASSLLAVSSYNEQFF
TRBV30,.,.,TRBJ2-2,TGTGCCTGGAGCACAGGGAACACCGGGGAGCTGTTTTTT,CAWSTGNTGELFF
TRBV30,.,.,TRBJ1-4,TGTGCCTGGAGTGTGAGTCGTAGGAATAATGAAAAACTGTTTTTT,CAWSVSRRNNEKLFF
TRBV9,.,.,TRBJ2-7,TGTGCCAGCAGCGTAGTTCCGGGGTCCTCCGAGCAGTACTTC,CASSVVPGSSEQYF
TRBV7-9,TRBD1,.,TRBJ2-7,TGTGCCAGCAGCTTTGGGACAGGGGGTTTCACCTACGAGCAGTACTTC,CASSFGTGGFTYEQYF
TRBV6-5,.,.,TRBJ2-5,TGTGCCAGCAGTAGGGACAAACAAGAGACCCAGTACTTC,CASSRDKQETQYF
TRBV30,.,.,TRBJ2-7,TGTGCCTGGAGTGGTCCGTTGCGGGAAAGCTCCTACGAGCAGTACTTC,CAWSGPLRESSYEQYF
TRBV27,TRBD1,.,TRBJ2-7,TGTGCCAGCAGTTTACTACCGCGAACAGGGGGGCAGTACTTC,CASSLLPRTGGQYF
TRBV11-2,TRBD2,.,TRBJ2-7,TGTGCCAGCAGCTTATTAGGACTAGCGGCCTACGAGCAGTACTTC,CASSLLGLAAYEQYF
TRBV5-8,.,.,TRBJ2-5,TGTGCCAGCAGCTTTGCGAGAGGGTCCCTTCAAGAGACCCAGTACTTC,CASSFARGSLQETQYF
TRBV11-2,.,.,TRBJ2-7,TGTGCCAGCAGCCAAAATACCGGGACAACCGCCTGGGAGCAGTACTTC,CASSQNTGTTAWEQYF
TRBV30,TRBD2,.,TRBJ2-1,TGTGCCTGGAGTGCTTGGACTAGCGTCTACAATGAGCAGTTCTTC,CAWSAWTSVYNEQFF
TRBV11-2,TRBD2,.,TRBJ2-7,TGTGCCAGCAGCTTTAGCGGTCTAGCGGGAGGGCTCGGGTACGAGCAGTACTTC,CASSFSGLAGGLGYEQYF
TRBV7-9,.,.,TRBJ1-5,TGTGCCAGCAGCTCCAGGGAACAGGGAGGGGTTCAGCCCCAGCATTTT,CASSSREQGGVQPQHF
TRBV28,.,.,TRBJ2-5,TGTGCCAGCAGTTCGGAGCAGGGATTCCCAACTGAGTACTTC,CASSSEQGFPTEYF
TRBV19,.,once,TRBJ2-7,TGTGCCAGTAGTATCTCGGCAGACTACGAGCAGTACTTC,CASSISADYEQYF
TRBV5-1,.,once,TRBJ1-2,TGCGCCAGCAGCTTGGGGACCTGGGTAAATGGCTACACCTTC,CASSLGTWVNGYTF
TRBV6-4,.,.,TRBJ1-2,TGTGCCAGCAGTGCGGACTCTCTCACTAACTATGGCTACACCTTC,CASSADSLTNYGYTF
TRBV25-1,TRBD1,.,TRBJ2-2,TGTGCCAGCAGTGAATATGCAGGACAGGGGGAAGTCGGGGAGCTGTTTTTT,CASSEYAGQGEVGELFF
TRBV27,TRBD1,.,TRBJ1-6,TGTGCCAGCTCCCCGGACAGGGGGTATTCACCCCTCCACTTT,CASSPDRGYSPLHF
TRBV19,.,.,TRBJ2-7,TGTGCCAGTAGTATTGGGAACGAGCAGTACTTC,CASSIGNEQYF
TRBV6-1,.,.,TRBJ2-7,TGTGCCAGCAGTGAGACGGACTACGAGCAGTACTTC,CASSETDYEQYF
TRBV7-2,.,.,TRBJ2-7,TGTGCCAGCAGCTTAGAGTTCCCGGGGTTCTACGAGCAGTACTTC,CASSLEFPGFYEQYF
TRBV7-9,.,few,TRBJ1-3,TGTGCCAGCAGCTCAGTCAGCTCTGGAAACACCATATATTTT,CASSSVSSGNTIYF
TRBV30,TRBD1,.,TRBJ1-2,TGTGCCTGGAGTGTGGTCCAGGGGGCAACTGGCTACACCTTC,CAWSVVQGATGYTF
TRBV9,.,.,TRBJ2-2,TGTGCCAGCAGCGGCAGATCCCACTTGGGCGCCGCGAACACCGGGGAGCTGTTTTTT,CASSGRSHLGAANTGELFF
TRBV5-6,TRBD2,once,TRBJ2-1,TGTGCCAGCAGCTCTAGCGGGAGCCGCTACAATGAGCAGTTCTTC,CASSSSGSRYNEQFF
TRBV9,TRBD1,.,TRBJ2-7,TGTGCCAGCAGCCCCGGGACAGGGGACTACGAGCAGTACTTC,CASSPGTGDYEQYF
TRBV6-5,TRBD2,once,TRBJ2-7,TGTGCCAGCAGTCAAAACGGACTAGCGGATTACGAGCAGTACTTC,CASSQNGLADYEQYF
TRBV5-6,TRBD1,.,TRBJ1-2,TGTGCCAGCGGCCAGGGACAGTTTAACTATGGCTACACCTTC,CASGQGQFNYGYTF
TRBV19,.,.,TRBJ2-1,TGTGCCAGTAGTCCGATTTCGGCCCACTCCCGACCAAACAATGAGCAGTTCTTC,CASSPISAHSRPNNEQFF